Below, one TCR beta chain is given with its context. Profiled with immunoSEQ multiplex PCR; TCRdb holds only in-frame clones, not every one. The sample gives 150,000 to 200,000 clones, about 80% of which show up once; about 25% is in the top ten. This sample was taken from a study of blood T cell repertoires in COVID-19. The CDR3 totals 15 residues. From germline, CDR1 is MGHRA and CDR2 YSYEKL. The ends lost 0 bases at V and 4 bases at J; junction bases unmatched: 4. The sequence was obtained from a woman in her 70s with acute or convalescent COVID-19. The sequencing input was peripheral blood. The V call is TRBV4-1, the J call TRBJ2-5; 8 bases are shared with TRBD2. CDR3 amino acids: CASSQDGSGRETQYF. CDR3 nucleotides: TGCGCCAGCAGCCAAGACGGCAGCGGGAGAGAGACCCAGTACTTC.